This TCR beta chain was captured by sequencing in a study of cytomegalovirus exposure and HLA in healthy donors. Assay used: immunoSEQ multiplex PCR; TCRdb lists only in-frame clones, some missing. Here the sample spans about 250,000 clones, roughly nine tenths being singletons. The ends were cut back, 7 bases at V and 0 bases at J, with 12 bases in the middle. This CDR3 spans 15 amino acids. CDR1 and CDR2 (germline): SGHAT, FQNNGV. Sequenced: PBMCs. This chain links TRBV11-2 with TRBJ2-2; a possible D gene is TRBD2 (5 bases). This sequence was found in a man aged 18 to 30 in good health and CMV-seropositive. The CDR3 loop is CASTLAGANTGELFF. The CDR3 DNA sequence: TGTGCCAGCACACTCGCGGGCGCGAACACCGGGGAGCTGTTTTTT. Filled out from reference TRBV11-2 and TRBJ2-2, the complete variable domain reads EAGVAQSPRYKIIEKRQSVAFWCNPISGHATLYWYQQILGQGPKLLIQFQNNGVVDDSQLPKDRFSAERLKGVDSTLKIQPAKLEDSAVYLCASTLAGANTGELFFGEGSRLTVL.